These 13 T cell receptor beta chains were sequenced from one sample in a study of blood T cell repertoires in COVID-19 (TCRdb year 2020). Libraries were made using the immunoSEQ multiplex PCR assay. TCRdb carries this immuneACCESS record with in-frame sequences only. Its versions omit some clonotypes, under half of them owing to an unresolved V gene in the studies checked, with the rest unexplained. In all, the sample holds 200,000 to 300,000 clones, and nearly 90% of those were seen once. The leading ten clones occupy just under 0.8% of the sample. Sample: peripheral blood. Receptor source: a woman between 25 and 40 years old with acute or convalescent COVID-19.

The CDR3 nucleotides are TGTGCCATCAGCGCCAGAGGATACCAAGAGACCCAGTACTTC. Translating it yields CAISARGYQETQYF. This sequence joins TRBV10-3 and TRBJ2-5, with D unclear. Germline assignment: CDR1 ENHRY and CDR2 SYGVKD. Trimming took 6 bases from V and 0 from J, leaving 11 bases between them. The CDR3 sequence is 14 residues long.

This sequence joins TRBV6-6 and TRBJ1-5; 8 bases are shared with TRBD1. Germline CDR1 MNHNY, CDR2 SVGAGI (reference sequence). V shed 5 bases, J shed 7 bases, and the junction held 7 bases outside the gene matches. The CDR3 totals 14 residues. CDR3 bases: TGTGCCAGCAGTAGACAGGGACAGGACCAGCCCCAGCATTTT. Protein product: CASSRQGQDQPQHF.

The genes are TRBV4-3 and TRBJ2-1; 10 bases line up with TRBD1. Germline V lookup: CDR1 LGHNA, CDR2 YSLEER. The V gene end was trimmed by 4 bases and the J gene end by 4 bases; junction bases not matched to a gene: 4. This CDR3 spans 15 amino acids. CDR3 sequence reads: CASSRGDRGYNEQFF. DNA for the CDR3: TGCGCCAGCAGCCGGGGGGACAGGGGTTACAATGAGCAGTTCTTC.

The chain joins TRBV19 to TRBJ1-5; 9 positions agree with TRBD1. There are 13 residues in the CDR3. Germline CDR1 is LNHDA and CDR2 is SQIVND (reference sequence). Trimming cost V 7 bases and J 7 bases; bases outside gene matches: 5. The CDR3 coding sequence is TGTGCCAGTACTCACAGGGGGCGGCAGCCCCAGCATTTT. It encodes CASTHRGRQPQHF.

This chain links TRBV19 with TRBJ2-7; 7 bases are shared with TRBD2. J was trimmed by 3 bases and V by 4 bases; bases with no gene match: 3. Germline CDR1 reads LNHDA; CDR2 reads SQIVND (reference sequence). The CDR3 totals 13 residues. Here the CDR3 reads CASSTSSGYEQYF. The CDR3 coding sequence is TGTGCCAGTAGTACCTCTAGCGGCTACGAGCAGTACTTC.

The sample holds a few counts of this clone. The CDR3 DNA reads as TGTGCCAGCACCCTAGGGGGTAGCGGGACGGGAGAGCAGTACTTC. This gives the protein CASTLGGSGTGEQYF. This chain connects TRBV9 to TRBJ2-7; 8 nucleotides align to TRBD2. Per germline, CDR1 SGDLS and CDR2 YYNGEE. With 6 bases clipped from V and 7 bases from J, the junction kept 15 bases outside the gene matches. This CDR3 comprises 15 residues.

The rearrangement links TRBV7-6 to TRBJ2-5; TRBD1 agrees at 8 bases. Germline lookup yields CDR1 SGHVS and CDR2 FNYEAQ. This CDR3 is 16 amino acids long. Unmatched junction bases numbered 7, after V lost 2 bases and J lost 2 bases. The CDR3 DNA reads TGTGCCAGCAGCTTATCCGGGACAGGAGTTCAAGAGACCCAGTACTTC. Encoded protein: CASSLSGTGVQETQYF. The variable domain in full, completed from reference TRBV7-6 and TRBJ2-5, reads GAGVSQSPRYKVTKRGQDVALRCDPISGHVSLYWYRQALGQGPEFLTYFNYEAQQDKSGLPNDRFSAERPEGSISTLTIQRTEQRDSAMYRCASSLSGTGVQETQYFGPGTRLLVL.

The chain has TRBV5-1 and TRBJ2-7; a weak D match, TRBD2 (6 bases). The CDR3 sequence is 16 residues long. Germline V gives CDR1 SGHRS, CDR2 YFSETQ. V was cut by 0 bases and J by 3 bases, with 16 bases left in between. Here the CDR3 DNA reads TGCGCCAGCAGCTTGGATCTTAGCGGAAACTACTACGAGCAGTACTTC. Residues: CASSLDLSGNYYEQYF.

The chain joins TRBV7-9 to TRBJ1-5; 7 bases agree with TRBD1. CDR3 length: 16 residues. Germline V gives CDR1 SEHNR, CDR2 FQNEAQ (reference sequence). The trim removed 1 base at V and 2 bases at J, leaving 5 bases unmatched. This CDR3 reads CASSLGDSWGNQPQHF. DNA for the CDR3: TGTGCCAGCAGCTTAGGGGACAGTTGGGGCAATCAGCCCCAGCATTTT.

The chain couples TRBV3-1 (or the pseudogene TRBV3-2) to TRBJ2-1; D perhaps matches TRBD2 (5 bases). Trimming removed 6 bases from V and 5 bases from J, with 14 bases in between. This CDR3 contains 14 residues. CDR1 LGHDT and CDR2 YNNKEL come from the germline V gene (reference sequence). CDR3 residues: CASRLSDGDNEQFF. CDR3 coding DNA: TGTGCCAGCAGACTATCGGACGGGGACAATGAGCAGTTCTTC.

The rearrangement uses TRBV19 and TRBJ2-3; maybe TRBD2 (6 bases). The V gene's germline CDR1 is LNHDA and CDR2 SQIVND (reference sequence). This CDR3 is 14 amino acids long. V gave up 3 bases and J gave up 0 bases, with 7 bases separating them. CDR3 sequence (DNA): TGTGCCAGTAGTATGAGCGGGAGCACAGATACGCAGTATTTT. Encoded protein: CASSMSGSTDTQYF.

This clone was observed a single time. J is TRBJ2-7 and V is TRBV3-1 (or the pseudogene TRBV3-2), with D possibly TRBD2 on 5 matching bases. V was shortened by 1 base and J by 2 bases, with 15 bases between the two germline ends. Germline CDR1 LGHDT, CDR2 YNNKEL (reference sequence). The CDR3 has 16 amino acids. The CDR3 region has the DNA TGTGCCAGCAGCCAAGGGGGAGCGGACGTGACCTACGAGCAGTACTTC. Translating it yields CASSQGGADVTYEQYF.

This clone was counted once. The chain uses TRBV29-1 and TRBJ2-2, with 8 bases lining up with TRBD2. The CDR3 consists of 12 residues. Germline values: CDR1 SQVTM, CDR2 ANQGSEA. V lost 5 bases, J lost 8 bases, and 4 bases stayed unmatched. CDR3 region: CSVFAGGGELFF. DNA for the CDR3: TGCAGCGTTTTCGCGGGAGGTGGGGAGCTGTTTTTT.